The 2 T cell receptor beta chains presented below share a single source sample, sequenced in a study of CD8 T cells in ankylosing spondylitis. Using its own MiXCR run on the 5' RACE reads, TCRdb lists one record per CDR3 protein. This table holds 150,000 to 200,000 distinct CDR3 sequences, more than 9% found once. The sample consisted of blood, either unsorted or a sorted T cell fraction (not recorded which). Receptor source: a male donor with ankylosing spondylitis or in good health (not recorded which).

This clonotype was seen repeatedly, ten times or more. The V and J genes are TRBV20-1 and TRBJ1-1; D uncertain. From germline, CDR1 is DFQATT and CDR2 SNEGSKA (reference sequence). This CDR3 comprises 16 residues. V dropped 5 bases and J dropped 4 bases, with 23 bases sitting between them. The CDR3 coding sequence is TGCAGTGCTTATGGACGGGAAAGGGCCTGGAGCACTGAAGCTTTCTTT. Its protein is CSAYGRERAWSTEAFF.

This clonotype was recorded many times. This rearrangement joins TRBV15 to TRBJ1-5; 8 bases are a match to TRBD1. Trimming at V came to 5 bases and at J to 5 bases, leaving 8 bases not matched to a gene. Per germline, CDR1 LNHNV and CDR2 YYDKDF (reference sequence). The length of the CDR3 is 15 residues. The CDR3 DNA is TGTGCCACCAGCGATTCCGACAGGGGATATCAGCCCCAGCATTTT. Its protein is CATSDSDRGYQPQHF.